One and the same sample provided the 20 T cell receptor beta chains below, sequenced in a study of cytomegalovirus exposure and HLA in healthy donors. The repertoire was sequenced with immunoSEQ multiplex PCR; TCRdb's copy has only in-frame clones and lacks some. The sample consists of fewer than 95,000 clones, 94% of them appearing once. Sequenced sample: PBMCs. Receptors were obtained from a woman aged 18-29 years in good health and CMV-seronegative.

The J gene is TRBJ1-3, the V gene TRBV5-1, with D uncertain. The ends were cut back, 2 bases at V and 2 bases at J, with 8 bases in the middle. This CDR3 has 14 residues. CDR1 is SGHRS and CDR2 is YFSETQ in the germline V gene. The DNA for the CDR3 is TGCGCCAGCAGCTTCGAGGTTGCTGGAAACACCATATATTTT. Amino acids: CASSFEVAGNTIYF.

The rearrangement joins TRBV19 to TRBJ1-1, with a possible D match to TRBD1 (5 bases). With 4 bases removed from V and 0 bases from J, the gap between germline ends came to 18 bases. CDR1 is LNHDA and CDR2 is SQIVND in the germline V gene (reference sequence). This CDR3 region has 17 residues. The CDR3 protein is CASSRDPPRGMNTEAFF. CDR3 sequence (DNA): TGTGCCAGTAGTAGGGACCCCCCCCGCGGGATGAACACTGAAGCTTTCTTT.

V usage is TRBV7-2 and J usage is TRBJ2-2; 8 nucleotides match TRBD1. The trim removed 0 bases at V and 6 bases at J, leaving 6 bases unmatched. Per germline, CDR1 SGHTA and CDR2 FQGNSA. This CDR3 contains 16 residues. The CDR3 spells CASSLAGQGAAGELFF. CDR3 DNA: TGTGCCAGCAGCTTAGCGGGGCAGGGGGCAGCCGGGGAGCTGTTTTTT. The whole variable domain, remainder taken from reference TRBV7-2 and TRBJ2-2, is GAGVSQSPSNKVTEKGKDVELRCDPISGHTALYWYRQSLGQGLEFLIYFQGNSAPDKSGLPSDRFSAERTGGSVSTLTIQRTQQEDSAVYLCASSLAGQGAAGELFFGEGSRLTVL.

V and J are TRBV11-2 and TRBJ2-1, with a tentative D call TRBD1 (6 bases). This CDR3 has 12 residues. In germline, CDR1 is SGHAT, CDR2 FQNNGV. V lost 2 bases and J 11 bases, leaving 10 bases between the germline ends. Here the CDR3 reads CASSLNRDKQFF. The CDR3 region has the DNA TGTGCCAGCAGCTTAAACCGGGACAAGCAGTTCTTC.

CDR3 bases: TGCGCCAGCAGCCAAAGAGTAAGCGGGGGGGTCAATTCCTACAATGAGCAGTTCTTC. Its protein product is CASSQRVSGGVNSYNEQFF. The chain carries TRBV4-3 and TRBJ2-1; 10 bases align to TRBD2. Trimming cost V 2 bases and J 1 base; bases outside gene matches: 11. In germline, CDR1 is LGHNA, CDR2 YSLEER. This CDR3 is 19 amino acids long.

V usage is TRBV28 and J usage is TRBJ1-5, with TRBD1 identical over 7 bases. The CDR3 totals 16 residues. V lost 1 base, J lost 7 bases, and 10 bases stayed unmatched. Germline CDR1 reads MDHEN; CDR2 reads SYDVKM. CDR3 loop: CASSLYGDREGQPQHF. CDR3 in DNA: TGTGCCAGCAGTTTATACGGGGACAGAGAAGGACAGCCCCAGCATTTT.

Here the CDR3 reads CASSLAATSETQYF. CDR3 nucleotides: TGTGCCAGCAGCTTAGCGGCGACTTCGGAGACCCAGTACTTC. The chain recombines TRBV7-9 with TRBJ2-5; D unresolved. The V gene's germline CDR1 is SEHNR and CDR2 FQNEAQ (reference sequence). Between the trimmed V and J ends, which lost 0 bases and 5 bases, there was a span of 10 bases. The CDR3 spans 14 residues. Drawing the rest from reference TRBV7-9 and TRBJ2-5, the complete variable domain is DTGVSQNPRHKITKRGQNVTFRCDPISEHNRLYWYRQTLGQGPEFLTYFQNEAQLEKSRLLSDRFSAERPKGSFSTLEIQRTEQGDSAMYLCASSLAATSETQYFGPGTRLLVL.

The rearrangement uses TRBV7-6 and TRBJ2-3, with 8 bases matching TRBD1. Trimming removed 1 base from V and 6 bases from J; junction bases left unmatched: 3. The CDR3 is 14 amino acids. Germline loops: CDR1 SGHVS, CDR2 FNYEAQ. The CDR3 DNA reads TGTGCCAGCAGCTTAGGACAGGGGATCGATACGCAGTATTTT. Encoded protein: CASSLGQGIDTQYF.

V and J are TRBV28 and TRBJ1-3; D not resolved. V was trimmed by 5 bases and J by 0 bases, leaving 17 bases between them. Germline CDR1 MDHEN, CDR2 SYDVKM. This CDR3 is 17 amino acids long. The CDR3 DNA reads TGTGCCAGCAGTCACTTCGGTTTTGTGAACTCTGGAAACACCATATATTTT. It is translated as CASSHFGFVNSGNTIYF.

As concerns this clone: The junction does not match germline at one end; this may be a read error. The chain couples TRBV7-3 to TRBJ1-5; D perhaps matches TRBD1 (5 bases). This CDR3 spans 15 amino acids. Germline CDR1 and CDR2: SGHTA and FQGTGA. CDR3 nucleotide sequence: TGTGCCAGCCACCATTTAGACAGTAGCCATCAGCCCCAGCATTTT. This encodes CASHHLDSSHQPQHF.

The chain couples TRBV9 to TRBJ2-5; TRBD1 agrees at 7 bases. Germline CDR1 SGDLS, CDR2 YYNGEE. Trimming at V came to 0 bases and at J to 4 bases, leaving 9 bases not matched to a gene. CDR3 length: 16 residues. CDR3 sequence (DNA): TGTGCCAGCAGCGTAGAGGGGGCTAGCCTACGAGAGACCCAGTACTTC. This codes for CASSVEGASLRETQYF.

This clone was seen more than once but under ten times. The CDR3 nucleotides are TGTGCCAGCAGTTCTGTTAATTCACCCCTCCACTTT. This gives the protein CASSSVNSPLHF. The chain uses TRBV27 and TRBJ1-6; D is undetermined. This CDR3 is 12 amino acids long. Germline assignment: CDR1 MNHEY and CDR2 SMNVEV (reference sequence). Trimming removed 4 bases from V and 6 bases from J, with 4 bases in between.

V usage is TRBV9 and J usage is TRBJ2-2; 8 bases are a match to TRBD2. The germline CDR1 and CDR2 sequences are SGDLS and YYNGEE. The J segment lost 9 bases and the V segment lost 1 base, leaving 8 bases of the junction unmatched. The CDR3 has 15 residues. This chain's CDR3 is CASSVLSGDLRELFF. The DNA for the CDR3 is TGTGCCAGCAGCGTACTTAGCGGGGACTTGAGGGAGCTGTTTTTT. Full variable domain (outside the CDR3, taken from reference TRBV9 and TRBJ2-2): DSGVTQTPKHLITATGQRVTLRCSPRSGDLSVYWYQQSLDQGLQFLIQYYNGEERAKGNILERFSAQQFPDLHSELNLSSLELGDSALYFCASSVLSGDLRELFFGEGSRLTVL.

The chain links TRBV10-3 to TRBJ2-3, with 7 bases that match TRBD2. CDR1 ENHRY and CDR2 SYGVKD come from the germline V gene. The CDR3 is made up of 13 amino acids. V was clipped by 7 bases and J by 2 bases; unmatched bases: 3. Written as DNA, the CDR3 is TGTGCCATCAAGCAGCGGGACACAGATACGCAGTATTTT. This codes for CAIKQRDTDTQYF.

CDR3 protein: CASSLGGGGQETQYF. In DNA form, the CDR3 reads TGTGCCAGCAGCCTGGGGGGGGGTGGACAAGAGACCCAGTACTTC. The chain uses TRBV6-5 and TRBJ2-5; TRBD2 matches at 7 bases. V lost 6 bases, J lost 2 bases, and 9 bases stayed unmatched. Looked up from germline, CDR1 is MNHEY and CDR2 is SVGAGI. The CDR3 contains 15 residues.

This chain uses TRBV19 with TRBJ2-1; possible D gene TRBD1, 5 bases. The CDR3 totals 15 residues. The V gene lost 4 bases and the J gene lost 2 bases, with 12 bases spanning the gap. Per the germline V gene, CDR1 is LNHDA and CDR2 is SQIVND (reference sequence). CDR3 nucleotides: TGTGCCAGTAGTACTGACCAGGGCCCCTACAATGAGCAGTTCTTC. Translated, it gives CASSTDQGPYNEQFF.

The chain uses TRBV5-1 and TRBJ2-3; D is possibly TRBD2 (6 bases). The CDR3 runs 16 residues. The V gene's germline CDR1 is SGHRS and CDR2 YFSETQ. Trimming took off 4 bases at V and 5 bases at J, with 20 bases between the two ends. The CDR3 here is CASSPLPLATGDTQYF. DNA of the CDR3: TGCGCCAGCAGCCCCCTGCCACTAGCCACGGGAGATACGCAGTATTTT.

The genes are TRBV9 and TRBJ2-6; weak D call: TRBD1 (5 bases). Germline CDR1 SGDLS, CDR2 YYNGEE. CDR3 size: 19 residues. Deletions cut 4 bases from V and 1 base from J, with 21 bases between. The CDR3 DNA reads TGTGCCAGCAGCTCCCGGACCGACAGCCCATTTTCTGGGGCCAACGTCCTGACTTTC. Translated, it gives CASSSRTDSPFSGANVLTF.

The J gene is TRBJ2-3, the V gene TRBV5-1; 9 positions agree with TRBD1. The CDR3 is 17 amino acids. Germline CDR1 and CDR2: SGHRS and YFSETQ. V lost 0 bases and J lost 2; bases outside the gene matches: 7. Written as DNA, the CDR3 is TGCGCCAGCAGCTTGGTTCCTAGGGACAGGGCCACAGATACGCAGTATTTT. Amino acid sequence: CASSLVPRDRATDTQYF.

This clone occurred a few times. The V and J genes are TRBV27 and TRBJ2-7; D possibly corresponds to TRBD2 (6 bases). The germline gives CDR1 MNHEY, CDR2 SMNVEV (reference sequence). This CDR3 contains 15 residues. V lost 5 bases and J 2 bases, leaving 16 bases between the germline ends. The CDR3 DNA follows: TGTGCCAGCAGTAATCCACCGCGGGGACCCTACGAGCAGTACTTC. Amino acids: CASSNPPRGPYEQYF.